This passage covers 18 T cell receptor beta chains from one sample sequenced in a study of cytomegalovirus exposure and HLA in healthy donors. A multiplex PCR was run with 60 Vbeta primers and 13 Jbeta primers. Generated by immunoSEQ multiplex PCR, the TCRdb table keeps only in-frame clones and is missing some. This repertoire shows over 200,000 clones, roughly 82% found once; its top ten account for approximately 5.3%. Sequencing used PBMCs. The origin of the receptors is a woman between 40 and 55 years old in good health and CMV-seropositive.

The rearrangement uses TRBV5-1 and TRBJ1-1, with D possibly matching TRBD1 (5 bases). The length of the CDR3 is 14 residues. Germline values: CDR1 SGHRS, CDR2 YFSETQ. V lost 0 bases, J lost 0 bases, and 6 bases lay in between. This CDR3 is CASSLDRLNTEAFF. CDR3 bases: TGCGCCAGCAGCTTGGACAGGCTGAACACTGAAGCTTTCTTT.

The table lists this clone with a few counts. The chain links TRBV7-8 to TRBJ2-7; TRBD2 matches at 10 bases. The CDR3 is 15 amino acids. CDR1 and CDR2 from the germline V gene are SGHVS and FQNEAQ. The V gene end was trimmed by 1 base and the J gene end by 4 bases; junction bases not matched to a gene: 4. The CDR3 coding sequence is TGTGCCAGCAGCTTAGGTCTAGCGGGAGAATACGAGCAGTACTTC. Amino acid sequence: CASSLGLAGEYEQYF.

The sample holds one count of this clone. The chain has TRBV21-1 and TRBJ1-2; the table gives TRBD1 as D, unverified against the DNA. TRBV21-1 is a documented pseudogene. This CDR3 has 15 residues. Here the CDR3 DNA reads TGTGCCAGCAGCACTCCAGGGGGTATAAGGTATGGCTACACCTTC. Its protein is CASSTPGGIRYGYTF.

J is TRBJ1-2 and V is TRBV15, with 7 bases that match TRBD1. Germline CDR1 and CDR2: LNHNV and YYDKDF (reference sequence). This CDR3 is built from 14 residues. V dropped 4 bases and J dropped 5; count of bases not matched to a gene: 7. The CDR3 protein is CATSIDRAGYGYTF. The CDR3 nucleotides are TGTGCCACCAGCATCGACAGGGCTGGATATGGCTACACCTTC.

This CDR3 reads CASRATGASPLHF. In DNA, the CDR3 is TGTGCCAGCAGGGCTACGGGAGCTTCACCCCTCCACTTT. V and J are TRBV6-4 and TRBJ1-6; D not certain. The germline gives CDR1 MRHNA, CDR2 SNTAGT. There are 13 residues in the CDR3. The ends were cut back, 6 bases at V and 9 bases at J, with 12 bases in the middle.

The CDR3 nucleotides are TGTGCCAGCAGCTTAGCGTCTAGCGGGGGGTGGATAGATACGCAGTATTTT. It yields the protein CASSLASSGGWIDTQYF. The gene calls are TRBV7-2 and TRBJ2-3, with 11 positions matching TRBD2. This CDR3 is 17 amino acids long. With V trimmed by 0 bases and J by 5 bases, 7 bases remained unmatched. CDR1 and CDR2 from the germline V gene are SGHTA and FQGNSA. The entire variable domain, with the rest obtained from reference TRBV7-2 and TRBJ2-3, is as follows: GAGVSQSPSNKVTEKGKDVELRCDPISGHTALYWYRQSLGQGLEFLIYFQGNSAPDKSGLPSDRFSAERTGGSVSTLTIQRTQQEDSAVYLCASSLASSGGWIDTQYFGPGTRLTVL.

CDR3 sequence: CASSRLDTTNTEAFF. The CDR3 DNA sequence: TGTGCCAGCAGCCGCCTGGACACAACGAACACTGAAGCTTTCTTT. The J gene is TRBJ1-1, the V gene TRBV14; TRBD1 is a possible D gene (5 bases). Germline assignment: CDR1 SGHDN and CDR2 FVKESK. The V and J ends lost 4 bases and 1 base respectively, with 13 bases between them. CDR3 length equals 15 residues. The variable domain in full, with the rest retrieved from reference TRBV14 and TRBJ1-1, is EAGVTQFPSHSVIEKGQTVTLRCDPISGHDNLYWYRRVMGKEIKFLLHFVKESKQDESGMPNNRFLAERTGGTYSTLKVQPAELEDSGVYFCASSRLDTTNTEAFFGQGTRLTVV.

The rearrangement joins TRBV10-1 to TRBJ2-5; a possible D gene is TRBD1 (6 bases). CDR3 length: 17 residues. Germline V gene lookup returns CDR1 WNHNN and CDR2 SYGVQD (reference sequence). Trimming removed 3 bases from V and 2 bases from J, with 19 bases in between. The CDR3 here is CASSEIEDSLQQETQYF. CDR3 in DNA: TGCGCCAGCAGTGAAATTGAGGACAGTCTACAGCAAGAGACCCAGTACTTC.

The chain uses TRBV27 and TRBJ2-1; D ambiguous. Germline CDR1 and CDR2: MNHEY and SMNVEV (reference sequence). Trimming removed 3 bases at V and 0 bases at J, with 9 bases between. The CDR3 has 15 amino acids. In nucleotides, the CDR3 is TGTGCCAGCAGTTTCTTACGGAGCTCCTACAATGAGCAGTTCTTC. Its translation is CASSFLRSSYNEQFF.

This clone was seen a handful of times. The chain carries TRBV9 and TRBJ2-3; TRBD2 aligns across 8 bases. With 1 base clipped from V and 3 bases from J, the junction kept 13 bases outside the gene matches. The germline V gene has CDR1 SGDLS and CDR2 YYNGEE. The CDR3 has 18 amino acids. The CDR3 DNA reads as TGTGCCAGCAGCGTATATAACGTGGAGCGGGGGTTGACAGATACGCAGTATTTT. Translation gives CASSVYNVERGLTDTQYF.

About this clone itself: One end of the junction does not line up with germline, which may come from a read error. Other DNA sequences in this sample translate to the same CDR3. The chain recombines TRBV4-1 with TRBJ1-6; 8 nucleotides line up with TRBD1. Germline-derived CDR1 and CDR2 are MGHRA and YSYEKL. The CDR3 contains 19 residues. DNA for the CDR3: TGCGCCAGCAGTCTTGGGACAGGAGTCCGTAGCTCCTATAATTCCCCCCTCCACTTT. Its protein is CASSLGTGVRSSYNSPLHF.

Here the CDR3 reads CASSEAGIANEKLFF. Written as DNA, the CDR3 is TGTGCCAGTAGTGAAGCGGGAATTGCTAATGAAAAACTGTTTTTT. The chain combines TRBV19 with TRBJ1-4, with D hard to call. The V gene lost 5 bases and the J gene lost 3 bases, with 13 bases spanning the gap. CDR1 is LNHDA and CDR2 is SQIVND in the germline V gene (reference sequence). The CDR3 is 15 amino acids.

The CDR3 sequence: CASSPRTSGRAIDTQYF. The CDR3 DNA reads TGTGCCAGCAGCCCGCGGACTAGCGGGAGGGCCATAGATACGCAGTATTTT. V is TRBV7-2 and J is TRBJ2-3; 15 bases match TRBD2. The germline gives CDR1 SGHTA, CDR2 FQGNSA. J was trimmed by 5 bases and V by 5 bases; bases with no gene match: 8. The CDR3 extends over 17 amino acids.

This clone was recorded only once. This chain connects TRBV25-1 to TRBJ2-2, with unresolved D. The CDR3 is 14 residues long. Germline V gives CDR1 MGHDK, CDR2 SYGVNS. The germline V and J ends were trimmed by 3 bases and 1 base, with 6 bases remaining between them. The CDR3 DNA reads as TGTGCCAGCAGTGACCCTAGGAACACCGGGGAGCTGTTTTTT. It specifies CASSDPRNTGELFF.

The rearrangement links TRBV2 to TRBJ2-7, with 9 bases aligning to TRBD2. The CDR3 is 13 amino acids. After removal of 10 bases from V and 3 bases from J, the junction contained 7 bases not matched to a gene. The V gene's germline CDR1 is SNHLY and CDR2 FYNNEI. In DNA, the CDR3 is TGTGCCACTTGTAGCGGGAGAGACTACGAGCAGTACTTC. Protein: CATCSGRDYEQYF. Full variable domain (outside the CDR3, taken from reference TRBV2 and TRBJ2-7): EPEVTQTPSHQVTQMGQEVILRCVPISNHLYFYWYRQILGQKVEFLVSFYNNEISEKSEIFDDQFSVERPDGSNFTLKIRSTKLEDSAMYFCATCSGRDYEQYFGPGTRLTVT.

The chain employs TRBV5-1 and TRBJ2-7, with D possibly being TRBD1 (6 bases). The germline V gene encodes CDR1 SGHRS and CDR2 YFSETQ. The CDR3 totals 15 residues. V lost 4 bases and J lost 5, with 19 bases in between. CDR3 residues: CASSPYDRRSNEQYF. CDR3 sequence (DNA): TGCGCCAGCAGCCCCTACGACAGGCGAAGCAACGAGCAGTACTTC.

The chain is built from TRBV27 and TRBJ2-3; D unresolved. The CDR3 length is 14 residues. The germline gives CDR1 MNHEY, CDR2 SMNVEV (reference sequence). V shed 6 bases and J shed 1 base, with 11 bases lying between them. CDR3 DNA: TGTGCCAGCAGGGTGCTAAGCGGCACAGATACGCAGTATTTT. Translation: CASRVLSGTDTQYF.

V is TRBV29-1 and J is TRBJ1-2; unclear D gene. Trimming removed 0 bases from V and 7 bases from J, with 9 bases in between. CDR3 length equals 12 residues. In germline, CDR1 is SQVTM, CDR2 ANQGSEA. CDR3 DNA: TGCAGCGTTGAAGAATTCTCCTCTGGCTACACCTTC. It specifies CSVEEFSSGYTF.